Listed below are T cell receptor beta chains from one sample, sequenced in a study of beta chain features in type 1 diabetes. Clones were sequenced by immunoSEQ multiplex PCR, and TCRdb holds only the in-frame ones, with some missing. The profile covers under 300,000 clones, with about a tenth appearing a single time and roughly 0.017% taken by the ten largest. Material: naive CD4+ T cells from blood. All receptors come from a man in his thirties or forties with type 1 diabetes. Both conserved end residues are trimmed from each CDR3. Each record gives: J gene, V gene, CDR3 protein.

TRBJ2-7	TRBV4-2	ASSQDKTAKVHEQY
TRBJ1-5	TRBV2	ASKFRGESNQPQH
TRBJ1-1	TRBV18	ASSPTGQLRTEAF
TRBJ2-7	TRBV25-1	ASSERQGLSYEQY
TRBJ1-2	TRBV20-1	SAYPRSGYT
TRBJ2-5	TRBV6-6	ASSYRRGETQY
TRBJ2-5	TRBV5-4	ASSLLGGGLQETQY
TRBJ2-7	TRBV7-9	ASSRAMSEQY
TRBJ1-1	TRBV19	ASNYYPHGTEAF
TRBJ2-3	TRBV7-9	ASSLSGADTQY
TRBJ2-3	TRBV9	ASSPRLAFTDTQY
TRBJ2-2	TRBV5-1	ASSFLAGSTGELF
TRBJ2-3	TRBV4-2	ASSRGNSGGAADTQY